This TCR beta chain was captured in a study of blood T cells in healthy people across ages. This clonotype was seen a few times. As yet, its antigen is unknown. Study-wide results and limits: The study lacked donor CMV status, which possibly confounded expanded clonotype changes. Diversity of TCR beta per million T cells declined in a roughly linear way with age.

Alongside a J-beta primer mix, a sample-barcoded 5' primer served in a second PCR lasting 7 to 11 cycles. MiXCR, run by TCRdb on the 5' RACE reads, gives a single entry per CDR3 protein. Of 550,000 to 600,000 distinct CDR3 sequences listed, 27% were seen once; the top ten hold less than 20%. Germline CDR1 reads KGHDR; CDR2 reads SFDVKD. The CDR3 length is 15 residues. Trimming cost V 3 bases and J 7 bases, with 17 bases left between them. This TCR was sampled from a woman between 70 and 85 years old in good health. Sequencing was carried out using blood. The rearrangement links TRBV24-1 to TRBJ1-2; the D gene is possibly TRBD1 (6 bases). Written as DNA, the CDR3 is TGTGCCACCAGTGATGAAAACCAGGGGCGCTGTGGCTACACCTTC. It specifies CATSDENQGRCGYTF.